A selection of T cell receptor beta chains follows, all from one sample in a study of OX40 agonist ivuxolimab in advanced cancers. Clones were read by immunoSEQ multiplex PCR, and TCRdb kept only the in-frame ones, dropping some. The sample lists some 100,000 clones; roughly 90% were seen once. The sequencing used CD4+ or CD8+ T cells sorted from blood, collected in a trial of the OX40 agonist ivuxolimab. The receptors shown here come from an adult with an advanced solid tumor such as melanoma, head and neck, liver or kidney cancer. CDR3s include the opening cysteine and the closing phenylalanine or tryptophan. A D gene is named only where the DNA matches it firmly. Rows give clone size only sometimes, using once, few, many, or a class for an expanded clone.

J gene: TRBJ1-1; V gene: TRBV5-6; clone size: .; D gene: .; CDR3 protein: CASSLGWRTEAFF; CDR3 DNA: TGTGCCAGCAGCTTGGGGTGGCGTACTGAAGCTTTCTTT
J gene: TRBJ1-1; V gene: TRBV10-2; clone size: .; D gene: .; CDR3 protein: CASMGPMNTEAFF; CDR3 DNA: TGCGCCAGCATGGGACCTATGAACACTGAAGCTTTCTTT
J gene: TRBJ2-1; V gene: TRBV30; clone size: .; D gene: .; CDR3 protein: CAWRELLGWGGNEQFF; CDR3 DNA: TGTGCCTGGAGGGAACTTCTAGGGTGGGGTGGGAATGAGCAGTTCTTC
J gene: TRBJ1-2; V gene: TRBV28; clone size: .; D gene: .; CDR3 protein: CASSFPDRFYGYTF; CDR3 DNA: TGTGCCAGCAGTTTTCCCGACAGGTTCTATGGCTACACCTTC
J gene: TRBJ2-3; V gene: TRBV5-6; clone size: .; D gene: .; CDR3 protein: CASSLAYRASTDTQYF; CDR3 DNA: TGTGCCAGCAGCTTGGCCTACAGGGCTAGCACAGATACGCAGTATTTT
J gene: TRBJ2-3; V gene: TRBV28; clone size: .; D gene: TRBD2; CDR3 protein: CASRGLAGVDTQYF; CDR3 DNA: TGTGCCAGCAGGGGACTAGCGGGGGTAGATACGCAGTATTTT
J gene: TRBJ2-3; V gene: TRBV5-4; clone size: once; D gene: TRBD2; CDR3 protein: CASSLFLAGGGTDTQYF; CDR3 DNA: TGTGCCAGCAGCTTATTTTTGGCGGGAGGAGGCACAGATACGCAGTATTTT
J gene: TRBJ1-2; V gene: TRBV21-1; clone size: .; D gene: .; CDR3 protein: CASSKVAQRANYGYTF; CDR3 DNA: TGTGCCAGCAGCAAAGTAGCACAGAGAGCTAACTATGGCTACACCTTC
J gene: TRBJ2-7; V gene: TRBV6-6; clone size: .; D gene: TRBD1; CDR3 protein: CASSYSNEGAGEQYF; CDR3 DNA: TGTGCCAGCAGTTACTCGAACGAGGGGGCCGGCGAGCAGTACTTC
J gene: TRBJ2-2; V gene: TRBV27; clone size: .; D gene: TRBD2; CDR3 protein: CASSLSGGAGTGELFF; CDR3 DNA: TGTGCCAGCAGTCTTAGCGGGGGGGCTGGCACCGGGGAGCTGTTTTTT
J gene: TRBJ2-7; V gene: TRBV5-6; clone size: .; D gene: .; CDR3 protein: CASSLNTGTRRYEQYF; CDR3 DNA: TGTGCCAGCAGCTTAAATACCGGGACAAGACGCTACGAGCAGTACTTC
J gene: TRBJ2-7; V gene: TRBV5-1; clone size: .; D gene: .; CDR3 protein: CASSLGPSSYEQYF; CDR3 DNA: TGCGCCAGCAGCTTGGGACCAAGCTCCTACGAGCAGTACTTC
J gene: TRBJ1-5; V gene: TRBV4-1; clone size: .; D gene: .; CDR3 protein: CASSQYPSTGSNQPQHF; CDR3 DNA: TGCGCCAGCAGCCAGTACCCTTCAACGGGGAGCAATCAGCCCCAGCATTTT
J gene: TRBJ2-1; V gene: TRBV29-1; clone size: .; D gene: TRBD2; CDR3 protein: CSAFGGGRYNEQFF; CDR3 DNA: TGCAGCGCCTTTGGGGGCGGGAGGTACAATGAGCAGTTCTTC
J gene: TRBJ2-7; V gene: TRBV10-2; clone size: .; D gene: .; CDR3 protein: CASGFHEQYF; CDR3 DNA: TGCGCCAGCGGTTTCCACGAGCAGTACTTC
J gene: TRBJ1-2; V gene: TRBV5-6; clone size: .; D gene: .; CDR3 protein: CASSWKGTTDGYTF; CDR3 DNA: TGTGCCAGCAGCTGGAAAGGAACGACAGATGGCTACACCTTC
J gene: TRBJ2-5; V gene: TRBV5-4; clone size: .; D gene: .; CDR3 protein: CASSSPTEQETQYF; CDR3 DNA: TGTGCCAGCAGCTCGCCGACAGAACAAGAGACCCAGTACTTC
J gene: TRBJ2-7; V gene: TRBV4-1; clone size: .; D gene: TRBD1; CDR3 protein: CASSQEHLQGYEQYF; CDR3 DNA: TGCGCCAGCAGCCAAGAGCACCTACAGGGGTACGAGCAGTACTTC
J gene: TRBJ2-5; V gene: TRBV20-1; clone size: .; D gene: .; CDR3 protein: CSAPTLETQYF; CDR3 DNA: TGCAGTGCCCCCACGCTGGAGACCCAGTACTTC
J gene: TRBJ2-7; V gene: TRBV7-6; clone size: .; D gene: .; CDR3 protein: CASSLKTGLGYEQYF; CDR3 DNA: TGTGCCAGCAGCTTGAAAACGGGGCTGGGGTACGAGCAGTACTTC
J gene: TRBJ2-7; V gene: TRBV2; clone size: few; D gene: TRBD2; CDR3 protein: CASMGGRYEQYF; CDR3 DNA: TGTGCCAGCATGGGAGGGCGGTACGAGCAGTACTTC
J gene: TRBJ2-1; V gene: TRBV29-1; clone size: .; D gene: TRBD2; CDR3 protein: CSVEGSGESSSYNEQFF; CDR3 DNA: TGCAGCGTTGAAGGTAGCGGGGAAAGTTCCTCCTACAATGAGCAGTTCTTC
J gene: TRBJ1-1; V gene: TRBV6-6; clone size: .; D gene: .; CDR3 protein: CASSYSGVLNTEAFF; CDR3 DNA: TGTGCCAGCAGTTACTCCGGGGTGTTGAACACTGAAGCTTTCTTT
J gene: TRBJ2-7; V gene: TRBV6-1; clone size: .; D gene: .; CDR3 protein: CASSEGRQAQYEQYF; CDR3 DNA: TGTGCCAGCAGTGAAGGTCGCCAGGCCCAGTACGAGCAGTACTTC
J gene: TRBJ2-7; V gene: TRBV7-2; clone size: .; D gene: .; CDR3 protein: CASSSPGQPYEQYF; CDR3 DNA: TGTGCCAGCAGCTCTCCCGGACAGCCCTACGAGCAGTACTTC
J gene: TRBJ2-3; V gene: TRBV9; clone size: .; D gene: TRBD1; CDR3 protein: CASSLTRQGSTDTQYF; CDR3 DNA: TGTGCCAGCAGCCTAACGCGACAGGGTAGCACAGATACGCAGTATTTT
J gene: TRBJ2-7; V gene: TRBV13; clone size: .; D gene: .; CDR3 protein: CASSLAQGLNSYEQYF; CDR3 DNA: TGTGCCAGCAGCTTAGCCCAGGGGCTCAACTCCTACGAGCAGTACTTC
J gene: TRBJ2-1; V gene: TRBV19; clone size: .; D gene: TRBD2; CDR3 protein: CASSNLAGDEQFF; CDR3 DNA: TGTGCCAGTAGTAACCTAGCGGGAGATGAGCAGTTCTTC
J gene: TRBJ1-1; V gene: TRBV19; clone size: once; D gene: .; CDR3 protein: CASSKGWNTEAFF; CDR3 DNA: TGTGCCAGTAGTAAGGGTTGGAACACTGAAGCTTTCTTT
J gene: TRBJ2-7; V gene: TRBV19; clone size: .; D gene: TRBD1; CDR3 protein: CASSTGTGGYEQYF; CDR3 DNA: TGTGCCAGTAGTACCGGGACAGGGGGCTACGAGCAGTACTTC
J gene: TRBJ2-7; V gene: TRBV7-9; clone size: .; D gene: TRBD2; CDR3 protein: CATTPGGSYEQYF; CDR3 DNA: TGTGCGACAACCCCGGGAGGATCCTACGAGCAGTACTTC
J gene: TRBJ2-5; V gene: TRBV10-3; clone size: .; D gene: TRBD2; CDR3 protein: CAISQTGTSGRSQETQYF; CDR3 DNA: TGTGCCATCAGCCAGACCGGGACTAGCGGGAGAAGCCAAGAGACCCAGTACTTC
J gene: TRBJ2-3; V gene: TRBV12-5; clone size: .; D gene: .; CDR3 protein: CASGLVLTDTQYF; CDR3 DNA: TGTGCTAGTGGTTTGGTACTCACAGATACGCAGTATTTT
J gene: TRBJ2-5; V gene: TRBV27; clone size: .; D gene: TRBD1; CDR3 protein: CASSHSTGPAATQYF; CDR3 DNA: TGTGCCAGCAGCCATTCGACAGGGCCGGCAGCGACCCAGTACTTC
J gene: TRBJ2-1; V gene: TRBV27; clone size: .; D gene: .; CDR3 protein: CASSYGGSYNEQFF; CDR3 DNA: TGTGCCAGCAGTTATGGAGGCTCCTACAATGAGCAGTTCTTC